Shown below are 20 T cell receptor beta chains from a single sample sequenced in a study of radiotherapy plus CTLA-4 blockade in lung cancer. Clones were sequenced by immunoSEQ multiplex PCR, and TCRdb holds only the in-frame ones, with some missing. The top ten hold 4% to 6% of the sample, which has approximately 99,000 clones, 88% seen once. The source was peripheral blood, collected from a patient treated with radiotherapy plus ipilimumab. Source of these receptors: a human donor with non-small cell lung cancer that progressed on radiotherapy plus ipilimumab.

V usage is TRBV25-1 and J usage is TRBJ2-3; possibly TRBD2 for D (6 bases). Trimming pared 0 bases from V and 1 base from J, leaving 8 bases between. In germline, CDR1 is MGHDK, CDR2 SYGVNS. CDR3 size: 15 residues. This CDR3 is CASSEYGGGTDTQYF. The CDR3 nucleotides are TGTGCCAGCAGTGAATATGGAGGGGGCACAGATACGCAGTATTTT.

The chain has TRBV27 and TRBJ2-7; D might be TRBD2 (5 bases). V shed 3 bases and J shed 2 bases, with 11 bases lying between them. The CDR3 totals 14 residues. The germline gives CDR1 MNHEY, CDR2 SMNVEV (reference sequence). The CDR3 coding sequence is TGTGCCAGCAGTTTCCGGGCCGGGACCTACGAGCAGTACTTC. Translation gives CASSFRAGTYEQYF.

The rearrangement uses TRBV6-5 and TRBJ2-6; no clear D gene. From germline, CDR1 is MNHEY and CDR2 SVGAGI. V lost 4 bases to trimming and J lost 3 bases, with 4 bases between them. The CDR3 runs to 13 residues. CDR3 coding DNA: TGTGCCAGCAGTTCAGGTGGGGCCAACGTCCTGACTTTC. Amino acid sequence: CASSSGGANVLTF.

In this sample, this clone turned up once. V is TRBV28 and J is TRBJ1-1; the match to TRBD1 covers 9 bases. There are 15 residues in the CDR3. V was clipped by 6 bases and J by 14 bases; unmatched bases: 19. Germline CDR1 is MDHEN and CDR2 is SYDVKM. The CDR3 DNA is TGTGCCAGCAGGAGCAAACCGGGACAGGGCGTGGAAGTGTTCTTT. This gives the protein CASRSKPGQGVEVFF.

The CDR3 DNA reads TGTGCCAGCAGCTCTGGACTAGCGGGCACAGATACGCAGTATTTT. Residues: CASSSGLAGTDTQYF. The chain recombines TRBV7-9 with TRBJ2-3; 10 nucleotides line up with TRBD2. Losses at the gene ends were 4 bases for V and 1 base for J; bases not matched to a gene: 2. The CDR3 is 15 amino acids. The germline V gene has CDR1 SEHNR and CDR2 FQNEAQ (reference sequence). The complete variable domain, with remaining parts taken from reference TRBV7-9 and TRBJ2-3, reads DTGVSQNPRHKITKRGQNVTFRCDPISEHNRLYWYRQTLGQGPEFLTYFQNEAQLEKSRLLSDRFSAERPKGSFSTLEIQRTEQGDSAMYLCASSSGLAGTDTQYFGPGTRLTVL.

The J gene is TRBJ1-1, the V gene TRBV6-1; D is undetermined. The CDR3 extends over 12 amino acids. Germline CDR1 reads MNHNS; CDR2 reads SASEGT. CDR3 nucleotides: TGTGCGATTCTCAAGGGGAACACTGAAGCTTTCTTT. Amino acids: CAILKGNTEAFF.

V is TRBV5-8 and J is TRBJ1-4, with D unclear. The germline gives CDR1 SGHTS, CDR2 YDEGEE. V lost 6 bases, J lost 0 bases, and 15 bases lay in between. CDR3 length equals 16 residues. In nucleotides, the CDR3 is TGTGCCAGCACCATGGACGGTGGTGCAACTAATGAAAAACTGTTTTTT. Translated: CASTMDGGATNEKLFF.

The table lists this clone with a count of one. V and J are TRBV2 and TRBJ2-7; 13 bases fit TRBD2. This CDR3 has 15 residues. Trimming cost V 6 bases and J 2 bases; bases outside gene matches: 4. The germline CDR1 and CDR2 sequences are SNHLY and FYNNEI. CDR3 sequence: CASSATSGRAYEQYF. CDR3 nucleotide sequence: TGTGCCAGCAGCGCCACTAGCGGGAGGGCCTACGAGCAGTACTTC.

V and J are TRBV19 and TRBJ1-3; D is perhaps TRBD1 (6 bases). Trimming left V 4 bases short and J 4 bases short, with 17 bases between. CDR3 length: 16 residues. Per the germline V gene, CDR1 is LNHDA and CDR2 is SQIVND (reference sequence). The chain's CDR3 is CASSTRGGAQGNTIYF. The CDR3 DNA reads as TGTGCCAGTAGTACCCGAGGGGGGGCGCAAGGAAACACCATATATTTT. The complete variable domain, with remaining parts taken from reference TRBV19 and TRBJ1-3, reads DGGITQSPKYLFRKEGQNVTLSCEQNLNHDAMYWYRQDPGQGLRLIYYSQIVNDFQKGDIAEGYSVSREKKESFPLTVTSAQKNPTAFYLCASSTRGGAQGNTIYFGEGSWLTVV.

The rearrangement joins TRBV21-1 to TRBJ2-5. TRBV21-1 is described as a pseudogene. The CDR3 is 11 residues long. The chain's CDR3 is CASSKGGTQYF. For the CDR3, the DNA is TGTGCCAGCAGCAAAGGGGGGACCCAGTACTTC.

This clone was found once. CDR3 nucleotides: TGTGCCAGCAGTGGGACAGCTAGCACAGATACGCAGTATTTT. Its protein product is CASSGTASTDTQYF. The chain employs TRBV6-1 and TRBJ2-3; a possible D gene is TRBD1 (6 bases). The ends were cut back, 4 bases at V and 0 bases at J, with 8 bases in the middle. The CDR3 is made up of 14 amino acids. CDR1 and CDR2 from the germline V gene are MNHNS and SASEGT.

This clone is termed medium-sized. CDR3 sequence: CSVRPSTDTQYF. DNA of the CDR3: TGCAGCGTCAGGCCAAGCACAGATACGCAGTATTTT. V is TRBV29-1 and J is TRBJ2-3, with D unresolved. V lost 6 bases and J lost 0, with 7 bases in between. Germline values: CDR1 SQVTM, CDR2 ANQGSEA. CDR3 length: 12 amino acids.

This rearrangement joins TRBV2 to TRBJ2-7; TRBD1 matches at 9 bases. Germline CDR1 and CDR2: SNHLY and FYNNEI. The CDR3 totals 13 residues. V was clipped by 9 bases and J by 2 bases; unmatched bases: 5. The CDR3 reads CASWDRVAYEQYF. DNA for the CDR3: TGTGCCAGTTGGGACAGGGTGGCCTACGAGCAGTACTTC.

The rearrangement joins TRBV18 to TRBJ1-1, with D possibly matching TRBD1 (5 bases). The CDR3 length is 14 residues. With 4 bases removed from V and 6 bases from J, the gap between germline ends came to 15 bases. Germline V lookup: CDR1 KGHSH, CDR2 LQKENI. This chain's CDR3 is CASSRDGTGSEAFF. For the CDR3, the DNA is TGTGCCAGCTCACGAGACGGGACCGGATCTGAAGCTTTCTTT.

The sample holds one count of this clone. The V and J genes are TRBV6-1 and TRBJ1-1; 7 positions agree with TRBD1. CDR1 is MNHNS and CDR2 is SASEGT in the germline V gene. J lost 1 base, V lost 10 bases, and 9 bases had no gene match. The CDR3 spans 14 residues. The CDR3 sequence is CAIWTGERNTEAFF. CDR3 DNA sequence: TGTGCCATTTGGACAGGAGAAAGGAACACTGAAGCTTTCTTT.

The chain carries TRBV9 and TRBJ2-7; TRBD2 might be the D (5 bases). Trimming removed 4 bases at V and 0 bases at J, with 14 bases between. This CDR3 has 15 amino acids. Looked up from germline, CDR1 is SGDLS and CDR2 is YYNGEE. This chain's CDR3 is CASSPAPDYSYEQYF. CDR3 nucleotide sequence: TGTGCCAGCAGCCCGGCCCCCGACTACTCCTACGAGCAGTACTTC.

The chain is built from TRBV11-2 and TRBJ1-1; a possible D gene is TRBD1 (5 bases). Looked up from germline, CDR1 is SGHAT and CDR2 is FQNNGV. Trimming left V 0 bases short and J 4 bases short, with 6 bases between. This CDR3 comprises 13 residues. The CDR3 nucleotides are TGTGCCAGCAGCTTAGAAACAGGCACTGAAGCTTTCTTT. Protein: CASSLETGTEAFF. Combining the CDR3 with reference TRBV11-2 and TRBJ1-1 gives the whole variable domain EAGVAQSPRYKIIEKRQSVAFWCNPISGHATLYWYQQILGQGPKLLIQFQNNGVVDDSQLPKDRFSAERLKGVDSTLKIQPAKLEDSAVYLCASSLETGTEAFFGQGTRLTVV.

The chain carries TRBV5-1 and TRBJ2-5; D possibly matches TRBD1 or TRBD2 (5 bases each). Germline V lookup: CDR1 SGHRS, CDR2 YFSETQ. V gave up 0 bases and J gave up 1 base, with 10 bases separating them. CDR3 length: 15 residues. Written as DNA, the CDR3 is TGCGCCAGCAGCTTGGGGCAGGGACCCCAAGAGACCCAGTACTTC. Protein product: CASSLGQGPQETQYF.

The chain recombines TRBV2 with TRBJ1-2; 7 nucleotides agree with TRBD1. The V gene's germline CDR1 is SNHLY and CDR2 FYNNEI. The CDR3 is made up of 14 amino acids. J was trimmed by 5 bases and V by 8 bases; bases with no gene match: 11. CDR3 bases: TGTGCCAGCGACGTATTACAGGGGCAGTATGGCTACACCTTC. Amino acids: CASDVLQGQYGYTF.

V is TRBV19 and J is TRBJ1-1; D unclear. This CDR3 is built from 11 residues. Trimming removed 6 bases from V and 0 bases from J, with 2 bases in between. Per the germline V gene, CDR1 is LNHDA and CDR2 is SQIVND (reference sequence). The CDR3 loop reads CASRLNTEAFF. DNA of the CDR3: TGTGCCAGTAGACTGAACACTGAAGCTTTCTTT.